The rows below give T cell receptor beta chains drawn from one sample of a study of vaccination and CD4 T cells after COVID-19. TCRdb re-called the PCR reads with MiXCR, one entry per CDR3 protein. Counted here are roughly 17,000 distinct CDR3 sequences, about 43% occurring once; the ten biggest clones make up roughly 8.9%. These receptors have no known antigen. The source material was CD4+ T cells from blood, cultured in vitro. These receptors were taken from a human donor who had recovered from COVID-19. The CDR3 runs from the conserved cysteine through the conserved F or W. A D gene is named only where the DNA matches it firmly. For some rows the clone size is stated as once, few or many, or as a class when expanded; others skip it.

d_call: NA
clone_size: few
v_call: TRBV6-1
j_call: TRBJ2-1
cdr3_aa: CASRDQGSKAYNEQFF
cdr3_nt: TGTGCCAGCAGAGACCAGGGGTCTAAGGCCTACAATGAGCAGTTCTTC

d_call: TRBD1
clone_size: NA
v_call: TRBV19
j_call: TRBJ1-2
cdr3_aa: CASSITGQGGGYTF
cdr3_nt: TGTGCCAGTAGTATAACCGGACAGGGAGGTGGCTACACCTTC

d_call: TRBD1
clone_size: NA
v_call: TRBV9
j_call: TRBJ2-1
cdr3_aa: CASSVGQGTYNEQFF
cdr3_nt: TGTGCCAGCAGCGTAGGACAGGGAACCTACAATGAGCAGTTCTTC

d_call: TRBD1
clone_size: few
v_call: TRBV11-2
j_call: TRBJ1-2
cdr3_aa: CASSPGTGNYGYTF
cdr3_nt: TGTGCCAGCAGCCCCGGGACAGGGAACTATGGCTACACCTTC

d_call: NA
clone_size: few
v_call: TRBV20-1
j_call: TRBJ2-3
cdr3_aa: CSARDAQGRTDTQYF
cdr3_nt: TGCAGTGCTAGAGACGCGCAGGGGAGAACAGATACGCAGTATTTT

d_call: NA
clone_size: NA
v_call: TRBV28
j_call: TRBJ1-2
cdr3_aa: CASSFQGNTFYGYTF
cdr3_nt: TGTGCCAGCAGTTTCCAGGGGAATACCTTCTATGGCTACACCTTC

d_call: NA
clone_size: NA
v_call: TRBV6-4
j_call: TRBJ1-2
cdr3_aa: CASLPPPNVIRYTF
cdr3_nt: TGTGCCAGCCTTCCCCCCCCAAATGTGATTCGCTACACCTTC

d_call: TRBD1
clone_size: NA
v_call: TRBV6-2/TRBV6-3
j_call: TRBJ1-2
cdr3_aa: CASTVQGSSRRYTF
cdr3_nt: TGTGCCAGCACTGTACAGGGGTCGAGTCGGCGCTACACCTTC

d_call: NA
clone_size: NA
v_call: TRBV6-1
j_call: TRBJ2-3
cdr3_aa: CASSEDRTTDTQYF
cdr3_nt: TGTGCCAGCAGTGAAGACCGGACCACAGATACGCAGTATTTT

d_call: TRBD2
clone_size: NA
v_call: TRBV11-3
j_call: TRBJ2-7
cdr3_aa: CASSLGTSHGEQYF
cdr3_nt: TGTGCCAGCAGCCTAGGGACTAGTCACGGGGAGCAGTACTTC

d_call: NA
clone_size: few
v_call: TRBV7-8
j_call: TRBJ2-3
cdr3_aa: CASREEAGGFTQYF
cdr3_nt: TGTGCCAGCAGGGAGGAGGCGGGTGGGTTTACGCAGTATTTT

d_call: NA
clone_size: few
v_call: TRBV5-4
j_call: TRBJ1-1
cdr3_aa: CASSPQGRTEAFF
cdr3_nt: TGTGCCAGCAGCCCTCAGGGGCGCACTGAAGCTTTCTTT

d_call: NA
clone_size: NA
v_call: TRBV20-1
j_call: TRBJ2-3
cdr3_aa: CSATPTLGPHSTDTQYF
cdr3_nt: TGCAGTGCTACTCCAACCCTCGGTCCTCATAGCACAGATACGCAGTATTTT

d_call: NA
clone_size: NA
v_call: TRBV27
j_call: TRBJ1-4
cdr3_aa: CASSFQGINEKLFF
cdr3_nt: TGTGCCAGCAGTTTTCAGGGGATTAATGAAAAACTGTTTTTT

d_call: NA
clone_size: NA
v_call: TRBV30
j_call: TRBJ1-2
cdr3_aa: CAWNPSDNYGYTF
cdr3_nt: TGTGCCTGGAACCCCAGTGATAACTATGGCTACACCTTC

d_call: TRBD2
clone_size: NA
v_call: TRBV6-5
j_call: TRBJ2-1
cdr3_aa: CASSYSARQRENYNEQFF
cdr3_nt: TGTGCCAGCAGTTACTCGGCGCGGCAGCGGGAGAACTACAATGAGCAGTTCTTC

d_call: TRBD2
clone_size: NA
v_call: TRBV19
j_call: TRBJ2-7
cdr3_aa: CASSGGLAGGPHEQYF
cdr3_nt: TGTGCCAGTAGTGGGGGACTAGCGGGAGGGCCGCACGAGCAGTACTTC

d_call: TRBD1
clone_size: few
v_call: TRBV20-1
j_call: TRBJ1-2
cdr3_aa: CSAAPPGTGYGYTF
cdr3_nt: TGCAGTGCTGCACCACCCGGGACAGGGTATGGCTACACCTTC

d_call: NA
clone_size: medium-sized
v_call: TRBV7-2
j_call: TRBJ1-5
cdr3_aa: CASTRGLYDGQPQHF
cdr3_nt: TGTGCCAGCACACGTGGGTTATACGACGGTCAGCCCCAGCATTTT

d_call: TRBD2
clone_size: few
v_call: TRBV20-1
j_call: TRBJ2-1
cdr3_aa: CSAPGTSGYNEQFF
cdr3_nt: TGCAGTGCTCCCGGGACTAGCGGTTACAATGAGCAGTTCTTC

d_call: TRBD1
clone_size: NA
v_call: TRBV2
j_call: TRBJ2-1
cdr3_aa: CASRQGQGHFF
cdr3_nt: TGTGCCAGCAGACAGGGACAGGGCCACTTCTTC

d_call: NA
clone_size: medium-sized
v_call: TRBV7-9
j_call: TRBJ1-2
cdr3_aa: CASSSGTRNYGYTF
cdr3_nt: TGTGCCAGCAGCTCAGGGACACGCAACTATGGCTACACCTTC

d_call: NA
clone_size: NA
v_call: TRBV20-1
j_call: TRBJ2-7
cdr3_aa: CSARDLAGLAEQYF
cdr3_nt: TGCAGTGCTAGAGATCTAGCTGGTTTGGCTGAGCAGTACTTC

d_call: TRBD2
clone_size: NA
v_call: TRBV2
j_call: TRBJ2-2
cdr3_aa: CASTSGANTGELFF
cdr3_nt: TGTGCCAGCACTAGCGGAGCCAACACCGGGGAGCTGTTTTTT

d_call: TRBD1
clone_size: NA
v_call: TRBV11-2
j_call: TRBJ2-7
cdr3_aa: CASSVTGGHEQYF
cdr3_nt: TGTGCCAGCAGCGTGACAGGGGGCCATGAGCAGTACTTC

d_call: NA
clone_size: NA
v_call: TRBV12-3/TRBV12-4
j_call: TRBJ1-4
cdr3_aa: CASSPRNARNEKLFF
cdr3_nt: TGTGCCAGCAGTCCTCGAAACGCAAGGAATGAAAAACTGTTTTTT

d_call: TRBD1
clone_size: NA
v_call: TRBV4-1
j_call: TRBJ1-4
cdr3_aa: CASSPTGANEKLFF
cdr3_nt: TGCGCCAGCAGCCCGACAGGGGCTAATGAAAAACTGTTTTTT

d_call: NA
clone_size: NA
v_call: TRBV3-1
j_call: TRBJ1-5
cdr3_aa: CASSQFSNQPQHF
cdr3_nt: TGTGCCAGCAGCCAATTTAGCAATCAGCCCCAGCATTTT

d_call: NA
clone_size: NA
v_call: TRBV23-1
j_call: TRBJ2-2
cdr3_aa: CASSQISDRANTGELFF
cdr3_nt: TGCGCCAGCAGTCAAATCTCGGACAGAGCGAACACCGGGGAGCTGTTTTTT

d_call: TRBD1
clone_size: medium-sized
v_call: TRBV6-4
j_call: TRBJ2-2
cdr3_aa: CASSDGTDSGELFF
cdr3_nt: TGTGCCAGCAGTGATGGGACAGACAGCGGGGAGCTGTTTTTT

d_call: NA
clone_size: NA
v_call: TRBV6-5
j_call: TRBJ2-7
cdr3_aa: CASSSMFYEQYF
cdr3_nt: TGTGCCAGCAGTTCGATGTTCTACGAGCAGTACTTC

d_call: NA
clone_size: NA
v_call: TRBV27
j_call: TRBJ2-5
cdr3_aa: CASSLSAGWEETQYF
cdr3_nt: TGTGCCAGCAGTTTATCCGCGGGTTGGGAAGAGACCCAGTACTTC

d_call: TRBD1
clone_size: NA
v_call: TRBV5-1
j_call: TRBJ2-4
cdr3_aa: CASRPQTGIIENIQYF
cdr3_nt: TGCGCCAGCAGACCGCAGACAGGGATCATCGAAAACATTCAGTACTTC

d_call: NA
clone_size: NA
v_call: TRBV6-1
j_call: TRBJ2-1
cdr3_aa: CASSPGPRAYNEQFF
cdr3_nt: TGTGCCAGCAGTCCGGGACCCCGGGCATACAATGAGCAGTTCTTC

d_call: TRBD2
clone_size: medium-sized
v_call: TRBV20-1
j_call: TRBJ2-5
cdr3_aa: CSAPQRDKGETQYF
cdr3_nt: TGCAGTGCCCCCCAGCGGGATAAAGGAGAGACCCAGTACTTC

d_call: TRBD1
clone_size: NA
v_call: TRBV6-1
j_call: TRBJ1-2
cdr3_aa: CASRVRQGYGYTF
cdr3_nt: TGTGCCAGCAGAGTGCGACAGGGTTATGGCTACACCTTC

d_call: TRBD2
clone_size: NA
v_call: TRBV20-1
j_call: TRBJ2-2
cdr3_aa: CSAADPGGGKDGELFF
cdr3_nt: TGCAGTGCAGCAGATCCGGGAGGCGGGAAGGACGGGGAGCTGTTTTTT

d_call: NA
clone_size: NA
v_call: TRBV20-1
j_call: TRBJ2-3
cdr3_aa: CSARRVAPGISTDTQYF
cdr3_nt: TGCAGTGCTAGGAGGGTGGCTCCGGGGATTAGCACAGATACGCAGTATTTT

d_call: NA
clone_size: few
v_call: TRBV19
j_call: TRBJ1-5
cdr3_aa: CASSILQGMWSNQPQHF
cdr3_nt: TGTGCCAGTAGTATTCTACAGGGAATGTGGAGCAATCAGCCCCAGCATTTT

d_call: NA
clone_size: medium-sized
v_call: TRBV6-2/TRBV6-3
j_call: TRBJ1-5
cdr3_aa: CASSYADILYSNQPQHF
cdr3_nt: TGTGCCAGCAGTTACGCCGACATACTTTATAGCAATCAGCCCCAGCATTTT

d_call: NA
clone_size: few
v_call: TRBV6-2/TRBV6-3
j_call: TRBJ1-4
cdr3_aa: CASRTSGDKLFF
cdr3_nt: TGTGCCAGCAGAACTTCCGGGGACAAGCTGTTTTTT

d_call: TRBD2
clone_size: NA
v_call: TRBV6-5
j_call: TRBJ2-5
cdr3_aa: CASSYSTSGTQETQYF
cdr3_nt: TGTGCCAGCAGTTACTCGACTAGCGGTACGCAAGAGACCCAGTACTTC

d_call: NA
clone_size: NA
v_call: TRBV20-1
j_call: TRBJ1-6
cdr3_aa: CSARDFGRPGGGSSYNSPLHF
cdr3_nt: TGCAGTGCTAGAGATTTCGGGCGCCCCGGTGGAGGGAGCTCCTATAATTCACCCCTCCACTTT

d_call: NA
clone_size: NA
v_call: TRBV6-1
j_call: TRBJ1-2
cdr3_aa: CASSPPGDRRYGYTF
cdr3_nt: TGTGCCAGCAGCCCCCCCGGGGATCGAAGATATGGCTACACCTTC

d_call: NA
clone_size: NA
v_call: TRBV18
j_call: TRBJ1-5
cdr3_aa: CASSQARGPQPQHF
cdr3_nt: TGTGCCAGCTCACAGGCTAGGGGCCCCCAGCCCCAGCATTTT

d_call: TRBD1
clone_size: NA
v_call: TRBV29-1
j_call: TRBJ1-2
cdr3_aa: CSVVGYRRDRRNYGYTF
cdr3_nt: TGCAGCGTTGTAGGGTATCGCCGGGACAGACGAAACTATGGCTACACCTTC

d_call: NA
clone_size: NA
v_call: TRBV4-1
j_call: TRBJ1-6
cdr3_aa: CASSQDIRREGVSPLHF
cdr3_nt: TGCGCCAGCAGCCAAGATATTAGGCGGGAGGGGGTTTCACCCCTCCACTTT

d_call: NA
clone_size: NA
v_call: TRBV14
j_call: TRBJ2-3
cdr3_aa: CASSQSWGFTLADTQYF
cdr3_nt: TGTGCCAGCAGCCAAAGTTGGGGTTTTACACTAGCCGATACGCAGTATTTT

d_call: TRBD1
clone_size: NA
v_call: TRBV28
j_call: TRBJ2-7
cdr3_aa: CASGQGNWADEQYF
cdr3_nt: TGTGCCAGCGGACAGGGTAATTGGGCGGACGAGCAGTACTTC

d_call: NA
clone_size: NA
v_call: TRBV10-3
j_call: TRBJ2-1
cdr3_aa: CAIRDWSDTYSEQFF
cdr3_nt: TGTGCCATCAGAGATTGGTCAGACACCTACAGTGAGCAGTTCTTC

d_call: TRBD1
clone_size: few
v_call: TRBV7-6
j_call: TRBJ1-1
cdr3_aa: CASSLLGTGKGTEAFF
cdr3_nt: TGTGCCAGCAGCTTATTGGGGACAGGGAAAGGCACTGAAGCTTTCTTT

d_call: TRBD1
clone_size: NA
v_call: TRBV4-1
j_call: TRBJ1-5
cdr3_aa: CASSQGLTGRNQPQNF
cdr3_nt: TGCGCCAGCAGCCAAGGATTGACAGGGCGCAATCAGCCCCAGAATTTT

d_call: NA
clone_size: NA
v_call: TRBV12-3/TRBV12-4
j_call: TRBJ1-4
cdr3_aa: CASTQGVGGREKLFF
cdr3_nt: TGTGCCAGCACCCAGGGAGTGGGGGGACGTGAAAAACTGTTTTTT

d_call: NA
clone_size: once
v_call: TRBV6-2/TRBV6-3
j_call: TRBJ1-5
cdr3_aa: CASSTRDGYNQPQHF
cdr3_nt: TGTGCCAGCAGTACCCGGGACGGCTACAATCAGCCCCAGCATTTT

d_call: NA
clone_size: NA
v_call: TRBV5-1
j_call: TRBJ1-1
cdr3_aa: CASSLDETALTEAFF
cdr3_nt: TGCGCCAGCAGCTTGGATGAGACAGCGCTCACTGAAGCTTTCTTT

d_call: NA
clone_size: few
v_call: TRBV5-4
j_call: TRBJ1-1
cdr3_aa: CASSLDSRNTEAFF
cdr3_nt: TGTGCCAGCAGCTTGGATTCTCGGAACACTGAAGCTTTCTTT

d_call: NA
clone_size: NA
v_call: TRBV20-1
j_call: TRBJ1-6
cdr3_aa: CSARAGALSSYNSPLHF
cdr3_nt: TGCAGTGCTAGGGCAGGGGCGCTTAGCTCCTATAATTCACCCCTCCACTTT

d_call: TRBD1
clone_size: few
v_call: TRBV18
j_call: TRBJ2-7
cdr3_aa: CASSPGQAGEQYF
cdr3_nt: TGTGCCAGCTCACCGGGACAGGCGGGCGAGCAGTACTTC